Listed below are T cell receptor beta chains from one sample, sequenced in a study of cytomegalovirus exposure and HLA in healthy donors. The assay was immunoSEQ multiplex PCR, and TCRdb's table has in-frame clones only and misses some. Of some 120,000 clones listed, about three quarters are singletons. Sequencing input: PBMCs. These receptors originate from a middle-aged woman in good health and CMV-seronegative. The conserved cysteine and the conserved F or W are not part of the CDR3 here. Fields, in order: V gene, D gene, CDR3 protein. D genes are given only for firm matches.

>TRBV27|.
ASSRRGGLRTGELF
>TRBV10-3|TRBD1
ATTGESSPLH
>TRBV6-5|TRBD2
ASSYGGGPADTQY
>TRBV7-9|TRBD1
ASSRGTAYYEQY
>TRBV6-5|TRBD1
ASSYSGQPYNEQF
>TRBV18|.
ASSPRVGVLTEAF
>TRBV28|TRBD1
ASSELGTGNQPQH
>TRBV19|.
ASSVRGEPNYGYT
>TRBV2|.
ASSEGPEGQPQH
>TRBV27|.
ASSLNLAGANSPLH